These 27 T cell receptor beta chains came from one sample sequenced in a study of monozygotic twins with inflammatory bowel disease. Each CDR3 protein gets one entry in TCRdb, which reprocessed the 5' RACE reads and gives no DNA. Recorded for this sample: about 160,000 distinct CDR3 sequences. Sequenced material: blood. The receptors come from a human donor with ulcerative colitis or Crohn's disease, or a healthy co-twin of an affected twin (not recorded which).

This chain connects TRBV5-1 to TRBJ2-5; checking the TCRdb D call of TRBD2 is not possible without DNA. Per the germline V gene, CDR1 is SGHRS and CDR2 is YFSETQ. The CDR3 loop spans 17 amino acids. The CDR3 region is CASSSQFGGLGGETQYF.

This chain connects TRBV20-1 to TRBJ1-2; TCRdb picks TRBD1, but there is no DNA to check that call. The CDR3 extends over 14 amino acids. CDR1 and CDR2 (germline): DFQATT, SNEGSKA (reference sequence). The CDR3 loop is CSARGQGARIGYTF.

This rearrangement joins TRBV5-4 to TRBJ1-1; TCRdb's D call, TRBD1, is unchecked because there is no DNA. CDR1 is SGHNT and CDR2 is YYREEE in the germline V gene (reference sequence). This CDR3 contains 15 residues. This CDR3 is CASSLDDRGDTEAFF.

The rearrangement joins TRBV9 to TRBJ2-2; checking the TCRdb D call of TRBD1 is not possible without DNA. Germline assignment: CDR1 SGDLS and CDR2 YYNGEE. The CDR3 loop spans 16 amino acids. This CDR3 reads CASSILSGTNTGELFF.

This chain joins TRBV7-7 and TRBJ2-7. This CDR3 is built from 15 residues. CDR1 SSHAT and CDR2 FNYEAQ come from the germline V gene (reference sequence). The chain's CDR3 is CASSLASGASYEQYF.

The chain combines TRBV24-1 with TRBJ1-5; the D gene TCRdb calls, TRBD1, cannot be checked with no DNA. CDR3 length: 14 residues. Germline assignment: CDR1 KGHDR and CDR2 SFDVKD. CDR3 amino acids: CATSGRGDDQPQHF.

The chain links TRBV6-6 to TRBJ1-2; TCRdb's D call, TRBD1, is unchecked because there is no DNA. The CDR3 loop spans 14 amino acids. Germline-derived CDR1 and CDR2 are MNHNY and SVGAGI (reference sequence). CDR3: CASSPTPGARGYTF.

The rearrangement uses TRBV12-3 or TRBV12-4 and TRBJ1-1; the TRBD1 assignment by TCRdb is unverifiable without DNA. This CDR3 contains 15 residues. The CDR3 protein is CASSSQNREDTEAFF.

The chain couples TRBV7-2 to TRBJ2-2. Germline V gives CDR1 SGHTA, CDR2 FQGNSA. This CDR3 is 14 amino acids long. The CDR3 spells CASSLVADTGELFF.

CDR3 sequence: CASSLKPTVNTEAFF. V and J are TRBV7-2 and TRBJ1-1. The CDR3 covers 15 residues. Germline assignment: CDR1 SGHTA and CDR2 FQGNSA.

This rearrangement joins TRBV28 to TRBJ1-1; TCRdb names TRBD1, which stays unverified in the absence of DNA. The CDR3 length is 13 residues. The germline CDR1 and CDR2 sequences are MDHEN and SYDVKM. CDR3 amino acids: CASSGSGTVEAFF.

The V and J genes are TRBV7-6 and TRBJ2-1. The germline V gene encodes CDR1 SGHVS and CDR2 FNYEAQ. The CDR3 is 14 residues long. Here the CDR3 reads CASSAGGTYNEQFF.

The V and J genes are TRBV18 and TRBJ2-3. The CDR3 extends over 14 amino acids. Germline CDR1 reads KGHSH; CDR2 reads LQKENI. This chain's CDR3 is CASSPLLLQDTQYF.

The J gene is TRBJ1-5, the V gene TRBV28; no DNA is available, so the TRBD1 call from TCRdb remains unchecked. The germline CDR1 and CDR2 sequences are MDHEN and SYDVKM. The CDR3 spans 12 residues. The CDR3 protein is CASSFGRDPQHF.

The chain uses TRBV11-2 and TRBJ2-5. CDR1 is SGHAT and CDR2 is FQNNGV in the germline V gene. The CDR3 has 14 amino acids. The CDR3 is CASSRSTSGETQYF.

The chain employs TRBV28 and TRBJ1-3. The CDR3 consists of 13 residues. Germline CDR1 reads MDHEN; CDR2 reads SYDVKM. The CDR3: CASTALTGNTIYF. The whole variable domain, filled in from reference TRBV28 and TRBJ1-3, reads DVKVTQSSRYLVKRTGEKVFLECVQDMDHENMFWYRQDPGLGLRLIYFSYDVKMKEKGDIPEGYSVSREKKERFSLILESASTNQTSMYLCASTALTGNTIYFGEGSWLTVV.

This rearrangement joins TRBV4-2 to TRBJ1-1. The CDR3 has 17 amino acids. Per germline, CDR1 LGHNA and CDR2 YNFKEQ. CDR3 in amino acids: CASSQEGYNSENTEAFF.

This chain links TRBV5-1 with TRBJ2-2. CDR1 and CDR2 from the germline V gene are SGHRS and YFSETQ. The CDR3 is made up of 13 amino acids. CDR3 amino acids: CASSLGVTGELFF. The variable domain in full, completed from reference TRBV5-1 and TRBJ2-2, reads KAGVTQTPRYLIKTRGQQVTLSCSPISGHRSVSWYQQTPGQGLQFLFEYFSETQRNKGNFPGRFSGRQFSNSRSEMNVSTLELGDSALYLCASSLGVTGELFFGEGSRLTVL.

The gene calls are TRBV20-1 and TRBJ1-2. The germline V gene has CDR1 DFQATT and CDR2 SNEGSKA (reference sequence). The CDR3 has 12 amino acids. CDR3 sequence reads: CSARVGPYGYTF.

This rearrangement joins TRBV7-6 to TRBJ1-1; TCRdb returns TRBD1, unconfirmable since there is no DNA. Germline V gene sequence: CDR1 SGHVS, CDR2 FNYEAQ. The CDR3 sequence is 16 residues long. CDR3 sequence: CASSLGQGAPGTEAFF.

This CDR3 reads CSARGYLAGGINTNFTDTQYF. The chain couples TRBV20-1 to TRBJ2-3; checking the TCRdb D call of TRBD2 is not possible without DNA. The V gene's germline CDR1 is DFQATT and CDR2 SNEGSKA (reference sequence). The CDR3 is made up of 21 amino acids.

The chain has TRBV3-1 and TRBJ1-2. This CDR3 spans 13 amino acids. CDR1 is LGHDT and CDR2 is YNNKEL in the germline V gene (reference sequence). The chain's CDR3 is CASSLLNNYGYTF.

The V call is TRBV29-1, the J call TRBJ2-5; TCRdb's D call, TRBD1, is unchecked because there is no DNA. There are 12 residues in the CDR3. Germline CDR1 SQVTM, CDR2 ANQGSEA. The CDR3 spells CSVSGDAETQYF. The full variable domain, its missing parts supplied by reference TRBV29-1 and TRBJ2-5, is SAVISQKPSRDICQRGTSLTIQCQVDSQVTMMFWYRQQPGQSLTLIATANQGSEATYESGFVIDKFPISRPNLTFSTLTVSNMSPEDSSIYLCSVSGDAETQYFGPGTRLLVL.

V is TRBV20-1 and J is TRBJ2-1; the D call of TRBD1 rests on TCRdb alone, since no DNA is present to check it. In germline, CDR1 is DFQATT, CDR2 SNEGSKA (reference sequence). This CDR3 contains 13 residues. This chain's CDR3 is CSVETGRGNEQFF.

The gene calls are TRBV18 and TRBJ2-7; without DNA, the TCRdb call of TRBD1 cannot be checked. Germline V CDR1 and CDR2: KGHSH, LQKENI. The CDR3 extends over 15 amino acids. The CDR3 region is CASSWSGQGNYEQYF.

The chain uses TRBV4-3 and TRBJ2-5; TCRdb gives TRBD1 as the D gene, but with no DNA this cannot be confirmed. The CDR3 length is 15 residues. Looked up from germline, CDR1 is LGHNA and CDR2 is YSLEER. Here the CDR3 reads CASSPSPSEGETQYF.

The rearrangement uses TRBV7-8 and TRBJ1-5; absent DNA, TCRdb's TRBD1 call cannot be checked. In germline, CDR1 is SGHVS, CDR2 FQNEAQ. This CDR3 has 15 amino acids. This CDR3 is CASSLVGGGNQPQLF.